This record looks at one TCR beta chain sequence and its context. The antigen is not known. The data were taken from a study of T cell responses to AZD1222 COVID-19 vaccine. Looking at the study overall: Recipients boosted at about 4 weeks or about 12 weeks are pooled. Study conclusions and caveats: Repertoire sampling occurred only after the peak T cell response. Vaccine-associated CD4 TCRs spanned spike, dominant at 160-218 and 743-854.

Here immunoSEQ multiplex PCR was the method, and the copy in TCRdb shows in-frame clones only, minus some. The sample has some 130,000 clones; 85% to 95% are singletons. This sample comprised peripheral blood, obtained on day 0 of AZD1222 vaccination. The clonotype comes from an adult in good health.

In DNA, the CDR3 is TGTGCCAGCAGCTTGGGGTGGGGTTCGGGCGTGAACACTGAAGCTTTCTTT. Translating gives CASSLGWGSGVNTEAFF. J is TRBJ1-1 and V is TRBV11-2; D not certain. The V gene's germline CDR1 is SGHAT and CDR2 FQNNGV. V was trimmed by 3 bases and J by 0 bases, leaving 17 bases between them. The CDR3 loop spans 17 amino acids.